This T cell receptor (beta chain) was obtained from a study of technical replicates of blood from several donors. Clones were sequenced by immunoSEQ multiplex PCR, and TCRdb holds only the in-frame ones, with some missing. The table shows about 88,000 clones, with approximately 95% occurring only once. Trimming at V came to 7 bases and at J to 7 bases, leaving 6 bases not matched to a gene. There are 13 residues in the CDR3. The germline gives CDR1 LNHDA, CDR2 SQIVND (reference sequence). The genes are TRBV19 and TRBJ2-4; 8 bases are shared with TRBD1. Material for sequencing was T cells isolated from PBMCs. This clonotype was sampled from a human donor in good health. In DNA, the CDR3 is TGTGCCAGTACCAAGGGACAGGTGAACATTCAGTACTTC. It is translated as CASTKGQVNIQYF.